By frequency, the clone carrying this TCR beta chain is medium-sized. Its specificity is not known. TRB was amplified by touch-down multiplex PCR, primer pools A and B combined. TCRdb reprocessed the multiplex PCR reads, keeping one entry per CDR3 protein, no DNA. Its table records thousands of distinct CDR3 sequences. This sample stems from a study of T cell clusters in autoimmune cytopenias. Findings and caveats of the study: Comparing secondary cytopenia with chronic lymphocytic leukemia showed no cluster-lack signature, apparently masked by lymphoma repertoire. The T cell clusters were defined only in silico, without experimental functional validation. TRB repertoire shifts in secondary cytopenia and chronic lymphocytic leukemia mostly reflected lymphoma, not autoimmunity.

The CDR3 consists of 14 residues. The V gene's germline CDR1 is SGHKS and CDR2 YYEKEE (reference sequence). Each sample's input was roughly 230 ng genomic DNA, roughly 38,000 genome equivalents. The chain couples TRBV5-5 to TRBJ2-7; without DNA, the TCRdb call of TRBD1 cannot be checked. The material sequenced was peripheral blood. The receptor comes from a human donor with an autoimmune cytopenia or autoimmune hepatitis (not recorded which). The CDR3 region is CASSLGGGSREQYF. The variable domain in full, completed from reference TRBV5-5 and TRBJ2-7, reads DAGVTQSPTHLIKTRGQQVTLRCSPISGHKSVSWYQQVLGQGPQFIFQYYEKEERGRGNFPDRFSARQFPNYSSELNVNALLLGDSALYLCASSLGGGSREQYFGPGTRLTVT.